This T cell receptor beta chain comes out of a study of metastatic and nonmetastatic thyroid tumors. Across the whole study: For malignant and benign thyroid patients, tumor or nodule tissue and blood were the sources whose repertoires were compared. Study findings and constraints: As reported, TCR beta diversity in blood and tumor was significantly higher in malignant thyroid tumors than in benign nodules.

This clone was counted at least ten times. What it recognizes is unknown. Thyroid surgery was performed in patients who had received no treatment beforehand. Between the trimmed V and J ends, which lost 0 bases and 2 bases, there was a span of 12 bases. Germline values: CDR1 SGHKS, CDR2 YYEKEE (reference sequence). The CDR3 is 16 amino acids. MiXCR was used by TCRdb to re-call the PCR reads. The data hold more than 10,000 clones, with 12% observed a single time. Material: blood. This chain uses TRBV5-5 with TRBJ1-5; the D gene is possibly TRBD1 (5 bases). The source of this sequence is a female donor with papillary thyroid cancer or a benign thyroid nodule (not recorded which). Some clones in this sample may be carry-over from other donors' samples. CDR3 amino acids: CASSLVSSQGNQPQHF. The CDR3, as DNA: TGTGCCAGCAGCTTGGTGTCGTCACAGGGCAATCAGCCCCAGCATTTT.